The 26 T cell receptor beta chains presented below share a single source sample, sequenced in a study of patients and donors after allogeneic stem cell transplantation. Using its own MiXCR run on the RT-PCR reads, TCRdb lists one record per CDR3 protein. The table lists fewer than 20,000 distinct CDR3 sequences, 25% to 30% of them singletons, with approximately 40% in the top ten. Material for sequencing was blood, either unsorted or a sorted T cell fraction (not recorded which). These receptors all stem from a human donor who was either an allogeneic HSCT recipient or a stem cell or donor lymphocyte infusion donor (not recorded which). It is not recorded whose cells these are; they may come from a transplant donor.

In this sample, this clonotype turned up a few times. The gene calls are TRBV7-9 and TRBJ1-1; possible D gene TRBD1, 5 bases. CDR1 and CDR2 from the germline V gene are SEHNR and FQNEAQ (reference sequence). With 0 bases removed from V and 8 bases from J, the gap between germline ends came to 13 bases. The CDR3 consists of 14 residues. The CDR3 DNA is TGTGCCAGCAGCTTAGCCCTGGGACGGTCAGAAGCTTTCTTT. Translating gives CASSLALGRSEAFF. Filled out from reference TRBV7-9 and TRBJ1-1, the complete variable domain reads DTGVSQNPRHKITKRGQNVTFRCDPISEHNRLYWYRQTLGQGPEFLTYFQNEAQLEKSRLLSDRFSAERPKGSFSTLEIQRTEQGDSAMYLCASSLALGRSEAFFGQGTRLTVV.

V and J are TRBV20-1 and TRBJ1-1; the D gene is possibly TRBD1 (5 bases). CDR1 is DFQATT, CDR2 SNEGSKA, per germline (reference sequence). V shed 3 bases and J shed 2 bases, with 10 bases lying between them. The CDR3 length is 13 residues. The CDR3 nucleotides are TGCAGTGCTAGTCCACAGGTTAACACTGAAGCTTTCTTT. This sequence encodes CSASPQVNTEAFF.

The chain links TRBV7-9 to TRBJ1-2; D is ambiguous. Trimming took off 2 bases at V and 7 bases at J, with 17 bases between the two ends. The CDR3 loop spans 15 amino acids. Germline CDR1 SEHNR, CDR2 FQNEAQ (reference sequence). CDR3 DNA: TGTGCCAGCAGCTTATCTTTGGTTCTTTCCGTTGGCTACACCTTC. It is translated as CASSLSLVLSVGYTF.

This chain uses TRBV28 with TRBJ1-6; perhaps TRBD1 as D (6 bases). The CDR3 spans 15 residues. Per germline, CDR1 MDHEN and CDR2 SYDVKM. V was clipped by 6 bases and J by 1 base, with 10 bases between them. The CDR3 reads CASRKTGSYNSPLHF. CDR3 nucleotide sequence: TGTGCCAGCAGGAAGACAGGATCCTATAATTCACCCCTCCACTTT.

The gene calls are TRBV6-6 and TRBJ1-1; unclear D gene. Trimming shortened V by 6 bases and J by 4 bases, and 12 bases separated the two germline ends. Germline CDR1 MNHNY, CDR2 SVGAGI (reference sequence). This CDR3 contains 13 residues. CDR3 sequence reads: CASSPRGGTEAFF. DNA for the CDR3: TGTGCCAGCAGCCCCCGGGGAGGCACTGAAGCTTTCTTT.

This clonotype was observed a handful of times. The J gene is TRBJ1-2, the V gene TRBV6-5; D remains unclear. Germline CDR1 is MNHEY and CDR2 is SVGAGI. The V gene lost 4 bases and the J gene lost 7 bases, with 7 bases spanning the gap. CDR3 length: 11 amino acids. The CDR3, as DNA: TGTGCCAGCAGTTCCCCCAGTGGCTACACCTTC. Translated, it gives CASSSPSGYTF.

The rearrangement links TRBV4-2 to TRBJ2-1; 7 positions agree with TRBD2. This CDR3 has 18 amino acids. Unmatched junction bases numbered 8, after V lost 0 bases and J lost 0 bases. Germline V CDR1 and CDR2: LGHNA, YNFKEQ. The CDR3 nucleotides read TGTGCCAGCAGCCAAGAGGGCGAGCGGACTAGCTCCTACAATGAGCAGTTCTTC. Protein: CASSQEGERTSSYNEQFF.

CDR3 nucleotides: TGCGCCAGCAGCCCGGGACAGGATTATAGCAATCAGCCCCAGCATTTT. It yields the protein CASSPGQDYSNQPQHF. The rearrangement joins TRBV4-3 to TRBJ1-5, with TRBD1 identical over 8 bases. J was trimmed by 0 bases and V by 4 bases; bases with no gene match: 5. CDR3 length: 16 amino acids. Germline assignment: CDR1 LGHNA and CDR2 YSLEER.

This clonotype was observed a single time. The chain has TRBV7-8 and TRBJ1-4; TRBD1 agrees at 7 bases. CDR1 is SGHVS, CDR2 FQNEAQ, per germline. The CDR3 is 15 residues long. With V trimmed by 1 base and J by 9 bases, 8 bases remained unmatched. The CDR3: CASSLDRGRSKKLFF. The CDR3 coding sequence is TGTGCCAGCAGCTTAGATAGGGGGCGCAGTAAAAAACTGTTTTTT.

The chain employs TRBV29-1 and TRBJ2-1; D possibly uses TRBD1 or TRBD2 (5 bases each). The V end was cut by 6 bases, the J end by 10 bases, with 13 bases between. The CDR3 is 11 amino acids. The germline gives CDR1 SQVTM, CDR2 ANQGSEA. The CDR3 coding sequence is TGCAGCGTCGGATGGGGGTACGAGCAGTTCTTC. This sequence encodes CSVGWGYEQFF.

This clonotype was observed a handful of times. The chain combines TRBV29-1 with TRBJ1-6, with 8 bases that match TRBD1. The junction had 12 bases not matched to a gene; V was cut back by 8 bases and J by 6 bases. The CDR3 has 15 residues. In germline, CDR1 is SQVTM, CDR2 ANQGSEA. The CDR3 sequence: CSIRTGNSPNSPLHF. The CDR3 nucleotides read TGCAGCATCAGGACAGGGAATTCTCCTAATTCACCCCTCCACTTT.

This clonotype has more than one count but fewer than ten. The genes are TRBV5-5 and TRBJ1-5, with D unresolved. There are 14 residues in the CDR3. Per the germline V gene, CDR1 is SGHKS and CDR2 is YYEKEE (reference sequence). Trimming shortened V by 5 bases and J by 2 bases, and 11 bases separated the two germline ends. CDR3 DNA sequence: TGTGCCAGCAGACCAGGAGGAGGCAATCAGCCCCAGCATTTT. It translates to CASRPGGGNQPQHF.

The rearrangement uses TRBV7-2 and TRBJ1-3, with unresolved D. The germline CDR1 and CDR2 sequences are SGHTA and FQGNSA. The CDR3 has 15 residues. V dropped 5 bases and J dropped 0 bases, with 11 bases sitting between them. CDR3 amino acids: CASSPHRSSGNTIYF. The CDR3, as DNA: TGTGCCAGCAGCCCACACAGAAGCTCTGGAAACACCATATATTTT.

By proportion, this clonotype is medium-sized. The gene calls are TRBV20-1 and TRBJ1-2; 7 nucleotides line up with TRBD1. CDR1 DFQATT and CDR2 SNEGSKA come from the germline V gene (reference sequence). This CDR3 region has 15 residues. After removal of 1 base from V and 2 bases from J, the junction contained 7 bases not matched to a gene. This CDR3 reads CSARAADRKNYGYTF. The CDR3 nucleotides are TGCAGTGCTAGAGCCGCGGACAGGAAAAACTATGGCTACACCTTC.

The CDR3 protein is CASRSQGSRTYSPLHF. Here the CDR3 DNA reads TGTGCCAGCAGGTCGCAGGGATCCCGCACTTATTCACCCCTCCACTTT. The chain has TRBV28 and TRBJ1-6, with a weak D call TRBD1 (5 bases). The V gene's germline CDR1 is MDHEN and CDR2 SYDVKM. Trimming shortened V by 6 bases and J by 8 bases, and 20 bases separated the two germline ends. This CDR3 has 16 residues.

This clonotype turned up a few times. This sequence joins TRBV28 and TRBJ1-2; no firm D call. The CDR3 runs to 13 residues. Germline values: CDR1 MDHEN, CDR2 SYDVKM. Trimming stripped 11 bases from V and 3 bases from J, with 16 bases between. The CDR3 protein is CALQTSRHYGYTF. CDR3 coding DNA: TGTGCCCTGCAAACGAGCCGCCACTATGGCTACACCTTC.

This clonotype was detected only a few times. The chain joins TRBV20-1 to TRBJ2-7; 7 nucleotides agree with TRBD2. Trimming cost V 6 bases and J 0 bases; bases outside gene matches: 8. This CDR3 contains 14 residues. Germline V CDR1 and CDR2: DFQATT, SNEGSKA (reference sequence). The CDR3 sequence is CSALRASGSYEQYF. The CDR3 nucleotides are TGCAGTGCCCTAAGGGCTAGCGGCTCCTACGAGCAGTACTTC.

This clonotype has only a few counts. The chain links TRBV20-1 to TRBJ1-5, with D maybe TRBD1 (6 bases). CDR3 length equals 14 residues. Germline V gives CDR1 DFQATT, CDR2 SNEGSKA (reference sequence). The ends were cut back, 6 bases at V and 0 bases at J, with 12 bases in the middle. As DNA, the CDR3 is TGCAGTGCGCCCGGGACATATAGCAATCAGCCCCAGCATTTT. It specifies CSAPGTYSNQPQHF.

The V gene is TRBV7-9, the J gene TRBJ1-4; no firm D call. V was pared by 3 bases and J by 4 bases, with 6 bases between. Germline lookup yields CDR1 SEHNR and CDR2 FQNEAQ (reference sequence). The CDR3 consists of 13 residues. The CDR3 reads CASSLFYNEKLFF. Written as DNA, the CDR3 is TGTGCCAGCAGCTTGTTCTATAATGAAAAACTGTTTTTT.

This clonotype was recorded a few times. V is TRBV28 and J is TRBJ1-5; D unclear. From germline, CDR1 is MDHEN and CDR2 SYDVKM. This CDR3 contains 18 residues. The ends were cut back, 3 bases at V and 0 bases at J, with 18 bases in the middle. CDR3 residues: CASSLPPLSWNSNQPQHF. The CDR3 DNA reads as TGTGCCAGCAGTTTGCCTCCTCTAAGTTGGAATAGCAATCAGCCCCAGCATTTT.

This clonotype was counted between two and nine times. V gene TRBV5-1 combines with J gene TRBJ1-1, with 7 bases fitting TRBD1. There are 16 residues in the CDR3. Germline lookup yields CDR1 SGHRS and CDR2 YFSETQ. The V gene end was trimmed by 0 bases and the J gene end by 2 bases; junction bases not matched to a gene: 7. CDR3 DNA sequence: TGCGCCAGCAGCTTGGTACAGGGGCCTGTCAACACTGAAGCTTTCTTT. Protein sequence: CASSLVQGPVNTEAFF.

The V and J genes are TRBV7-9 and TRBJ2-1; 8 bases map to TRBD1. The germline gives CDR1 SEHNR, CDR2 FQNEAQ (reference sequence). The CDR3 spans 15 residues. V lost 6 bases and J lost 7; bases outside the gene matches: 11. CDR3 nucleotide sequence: TGTGCCAGCAGTCCTACGAGGACAGGGAATAATGAGCAGTTCTTC. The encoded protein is CASSPTRTGNNEQFF.

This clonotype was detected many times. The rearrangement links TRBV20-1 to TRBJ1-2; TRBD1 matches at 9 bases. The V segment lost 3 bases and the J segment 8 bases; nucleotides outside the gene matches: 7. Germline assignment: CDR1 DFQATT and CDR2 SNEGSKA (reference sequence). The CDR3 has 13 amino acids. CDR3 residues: CSASRDRVNGYTF. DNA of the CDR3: TGCAGTGCTAGTAGGGACAGGGTAAACGGCTACACCTTC.

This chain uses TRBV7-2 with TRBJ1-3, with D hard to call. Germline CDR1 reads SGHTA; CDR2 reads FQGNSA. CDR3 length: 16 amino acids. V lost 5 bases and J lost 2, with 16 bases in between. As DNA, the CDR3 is TGTGCCAGCAGCCCACACAGCAATAATCCTGGAAACACCATATATTTT. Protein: CASSPHSNNPGNTIYF.

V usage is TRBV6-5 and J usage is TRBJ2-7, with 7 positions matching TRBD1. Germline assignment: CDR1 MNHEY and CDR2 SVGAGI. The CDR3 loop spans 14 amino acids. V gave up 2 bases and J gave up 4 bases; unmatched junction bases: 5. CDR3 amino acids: CASSYRTGVYEQYF. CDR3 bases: TGTGCCAGCAGTTACCGGACAGGAGTTTACGAGCAGTACTTC.

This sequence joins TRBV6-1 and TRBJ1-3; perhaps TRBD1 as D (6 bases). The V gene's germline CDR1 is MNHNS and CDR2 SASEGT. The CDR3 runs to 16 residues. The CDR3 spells CFIYRRQANSGNTIYF. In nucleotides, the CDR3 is TGTTTCATATACCGCCGACAGGCTAACTCTGGAAACACCATATATTTT.